These 18 T cell receptor beta chains were sequenced from one sample in a study of T cells after yellow fever vaccination (dated by TCRdb to about 2019). The treatment or condition label of this sample denotes: live attenuated yellow fever vaccine strain. Library construction relied on 5' RACE. Sequencing relied on an Illumina HiSeq 2500. The public reads were reanalyzed by TCRdb: fastp trimming at Q25, MiXCR alignment, in-frame beta chains only. Each entry merges the rows of one CDR3 protein and shows their most common DNA and genes. Within this sample are 620,000 or so distinct CDR3 sequences, with roughly an eighth of them counted one time only. The leading ten clones occupy approximately 15% of the sample. Sequencing used PBMCs, obtained on the day of the yellow fever booster vaccination. These receptors all come from a man aged 30-40 years who received the YFV17D yellow fever vaccine.

This clonotype was counted only a few times. The chain has TRBV29-1 and TRBJ1-5; 7 nucleotides align to TRBD1. V shed 6 bases, J shed 4 bases, and the junction held 3 bases outside the gene matches. Per the germline V gene, CDR1 is SQVTM and CDR2 is ANQGSEA. The length of the CDR3 is 12 residues. CDR3 DNA sequence: TGCAGCGTAAGACAGGGAAATCAGCCCCAGCATTTT. The encoded protein is CSVRQGNQPQHF. Variable domain in full (rest from reference TRBV29-1 and TRBJ1-5): SAVISQKPSRDICQRGTSLTIQCQVDSQVTMMFWYRQQPGQSLTLIATANQGSEATYESGFVIDKFPISRPNLTFSTLTVSNMSPEDSSIYLCSVRQGNQPQHFGDGTRLSIL.

The chain links TRBV7-8 to TRBJ2-6; a possible D gene is TRBD1 (6 bases). Germline V lookup: CDR1 SGHVS, CDR2 FQNEAQ. V lost 6 bases, J lost 0 bases, and 12 bases lay in between. This CDR3 has 16 amino acids. The CDR3 loop is CASSSRGYSGANVLTF. The CDR3, as DNA: TGTGCCAGCAGTTCTAGGGGGTACTCTGGGGCCAACGTCCTGACTTTC.

The table lists this clonotype with a few counts. This chain links TRBV5-1 with TRBJ2-3; perhaps D is TRBD1 or TRBD2 (5 bases each). The CDR3 is 17 residues long. Trimming stripped 0 bases from V and 5 bases from J, with 19 bases between. Germline-derived CDR1 and CDR2 are SGHRS and YFSETQ. Written as DNA, the CDR3 is TGCGCCAGCAGCTTGGAGGGGACCCCCGTCCTAGTAGATACGCAGTATTTT. Amino acid sequence: CASSLEGTPVLVDTQYF.

This clonotype was picked up a small number of times. The rearrangement links TRBV12-3 or TRBV12-4 to TRBJ1-4, with D perhaps matching TRBD1 (6 bases). The CDR3 runs to 16 residues. Trimming stripped 4 bases from V and 8 bases from J, with 20 bases between. In DNA form, the CDR3 reads TGTGCCAGCAGTTCGGGGGGCACAGGGCTTGGGGAAAAACTGTTTTTT. Amino acid sequence: CASSSGGTGLGEKLFF.

This clonotype was seen only a few times. The chain has TRBV29-1 and TRBJ2-7; no clear D gene. V lost 3 bases and J lost 6, with 9 bases in between. The CDR3 loop spans 11 amino acids. Germline V gene data show CDR1 as SQVTM and CDR2 as ANQGSEA. The CDR3 DNA reads TGCAGCGTTGATGGCCGTCCCGAGCAGTACTTC. Translated: CSVDGRPEQYF.

This clonotype was found a few times. CDR3 protein: CASSVSGSSSYEQYF. For the CDR3, the DNA is TGTGCCAGCAGTGTTAGCGGGAGTAGCTCCTACGAGCAGTACTTC. This rearrangement joins TRBV12-3 or TRBV12-4 to TRBJ2-7, with 9 bases aligning to TRBD2. The CDR3 is made up of 15 amino acids. V lost 5 bases and J lost 0; bases outside the gene matches: 5.

This clonotype was seen only a few times. A junction end diverges from the germline sequence, so it may reflect a read error. J is TRBJ2-7 and V is TRBV29-1; maybe TRBD1 (5 bases). Germline V gene sequence: CDR1 SQVTM, CDR2 ANQGSEA. There are 10 residues in the CDR3. As DNA, the CDR3 is TGCAGCGTTGGTGAGCAGGGATTGAGCTTC. This gives the protein CSVGEQGLSF.

This clonotype was found a few times. The chain joins TRBV7-8 to TRBJ2-3; D may be TRBD1 (5 bases). This CDR3 contains 18 residues. Germline CDR1 is SGHVS and CDR2 is FQNEAQ. V shed 8 bases and J shed 1 base, with 25 bases lying between them. The CDR3 DNA sequence: TGTGCCAGCCAGTCCACGAAAAACCCGGCCAGGGGCACAGATACGCAGTATTTT. Its translation is CASQSTKNPARGTDTQYF.

The sample holds a few counts of this clonotype. The gene calls are TRBV5-1 and TRBJ2-1, with 10 bases lining up with TRBD1. CDR3 length equals 15 residues. Germline trimming cut 4 bases from V and 3 bases from J; bases unmatched to any gene: 4. Germline V gives CDR1 SGHRS, CDR2 YFSETQ. CDR3 bases: TGCGCCAGCAGCGTGGGGACAGGGGTCTACAATGAGCAGTTCTTC. This codes for CASSVGTGVYNEQFF.

The rearrangement joins TRBV7-9 to TRBJ2-7; TRBD2 matches at 13 bases. CDR3 length: 17 amino acids. J was trimmed by 4 bases and V by 3 bases; bases with no gene match: 9. Germline V gives CDR1 SEHNR, CDR2 FQNEAQ (reference sequence). CDR3 amino acids: CASSFSTTSGRIYEQYF. As DNA, the CDR3 is TGTGCCAGCAGCTTCTCTACGACTAGCGGGAGGATATACGAGCAGTACTTC.

This clonotype came up a few times. The chain is built from TRBV6-6 and TRBJ2-7; no clear D. V lost 2 bases, J lost 7 bases, and 12 bases lay in between. Germline CDR1 is MNHNY and CDR2 is SVGAGI (reference sequence). This CDR3 is built from 13 residues. CDR3 nucleotides: TGTGCCAGCAGTTACGCACAGTGGCAGGAGCAGTACTTC. Translating gives CASSYAQWQEQYF.

J is TRBJ2-2 and V is TRBV7-6; 8 nucleotides match TRBD2. Trimming took 1 base from V and 2 from J; bases not matched to a gene: 12. This CDR3 is 19 amino acids long. The V gene's germline CDR1 is SGHVS and CDR2 FNYEAQ. For the CDR3, the DNA is TGTGCCAGCAGCTTAGATTTCCGGAGCGGGAGTTCAAACACCGGGGAGCTGTTTTTT. This sequence encodes CASSLDFRSGSSNTGELFF. Filled out from reference TRBV7-6 and TRBJ2-2, the complete variable domain reads GAGVSQSPRYKVTKRGQDVALRCDPISGHVSLYWYRQALGQGPEFLTYFNYEAQQDKSGLPNDRFSAERPEGSISTLTIQRTEQRDSAMYRCASSLDFRSGSSNTGELFFGEGSRLTVL.

The table lists this clonotype with a few counts. The gene calls are TRBV20-1 and TRBJ1-5; unclear D gene. The CDR3 has 14 residues. Germline V lookup: CDR1 DFQATT, CDR2 SNEGSKA (reference sequence). The V end was cut by 0 bases, the J end by 6 bases, with 12 bases between. CDR3 nucleotides: TGCAGTGCTAGAGATCGGGGTGTCAGTCAGCCCCAGCATTTT. Translated: CSARDRGVSQPQHF.

This rearrangement joins TRBV12-3 or TRBV12-4 to TRBJ2-7; a possible D gene is TRBD2 (5 bases). The germline V and J ends were trimmed by 0 bases and 5 bases, with 11 bases remaining between them. The CDR3 totals 14 residues. The CDR3: CASSLAGVWDEQYF. The CDR3 DNA reads as TGTGCCAGCAGTTTAGCGGGAGTCTGGGACGAGCAGTACTTC.

This clonotype was found a few times. The chain combines TRBV5-5 with TRBJ1-1, with a tentative D call TRBD1 (5 bases). Germline V gene sequence: CDR1 SGHKS, CDR2 YYEKEE (reference sequence). The length of the CDR3 is 15 residues. Trimming pared 4 bases from V and 6 bases from J, leaving 19 bases between. CDR3 residues: CASSQRLGGGAEAFF. CDR3 DNA: TGTGCCAGCAGCCAACGCCTGGGGGGGGGAGCTGAAGCTTTCTTT.

The rearrangement links TRBV15 to TRBJ2-5, with D hard to call. This CDR3 has 13 amino acids. From germline, CDR1 is LNHNV and CDR2 YYDKDF (reference sequence). Trimming left V 2 bases short and J 1 base short, with 5 bases between. In nucleotides, the CDR3 is TGTGCCACCAGCAGAAGGACCCAAGAGACCCAGTACTTC. Its translation: CATSRRTQETQYF.

The gene calls are TRBV2 and TRBJ2-7, with D perhaps TRBD2 (5 bases). The CDR3 runs to 14 residues. CDR1 and CDR2 from the germline V gene are SNHLY and FYNNEI. Between the trimmed V and J ends, which lost 2 bases and 2 bases, there was a span of 10 bases. CDR3 amino acids: CASSESSGTYEQYF. Here the CDR3 DNA reads TGTGCCAGCAGTGAATCCTCGGGAACCTACGAGCAGTACTTC.

This clonotype occurred a few times. V is TRBV20-1 and J is TRBJ1-5; TRBD1 matches 9 bases. The CDR3 has 15 amino acids. V gave up 0 bases and J gave up 9 bases; unmatched junction bases: 9. CDR1 and CDR2 from the germline V gene are DFQATT and SNEGSKA (reference sequence). CDR3 coding DNA: TGCAGTGCTAGAGACTTGGGACAGGGTCAATTGCCCCAGCATTTT. Encoded protein: CSARDLGQGQLPQHF.